Only one count was recorded for the clone carrying this T cell receptor (beta chain). CD45RO-negative CD8 cells positively selected for CCR7 made up the naive population, which excluded terminally differentiated effector memory CD45RA+ cells. Over several immunoSEQ plates, each subset's genomic DNA was distributed in even portions. Profiling relied on immunoSEQ multiplex PCR, and the TCRdb table lists in-frame clones only, not all of them. Of about 2 million clones in the sample, around 96% were seen once. This record belongs to a study of shared clonotypes between healthy human individuals. Study-level background: The donors, a couple of women and a few men, were aged 18 to 49.

Deletions cut 6 bases from V and 0 bases from J, with 12 bases between. This CDR3 spans 15 amino acids. CDR1 and CDR2 (germline): MDHEN, SYDVKM. The chain recombines TRBV28 with TRBJ1-3, with D tentatively TRBD1 (6 bases). Sequences were obtained from naive CD8+ T cells sorted from blood. This receptor was obtained from a man aged 18-30 years in good health. The CDR3 is CASSWTVSSGNTIYF. CDR3 nucleotides: TGTGCCAGCAGCTGGACAGTTAGCTCTGGAAACACCATATATTTT.